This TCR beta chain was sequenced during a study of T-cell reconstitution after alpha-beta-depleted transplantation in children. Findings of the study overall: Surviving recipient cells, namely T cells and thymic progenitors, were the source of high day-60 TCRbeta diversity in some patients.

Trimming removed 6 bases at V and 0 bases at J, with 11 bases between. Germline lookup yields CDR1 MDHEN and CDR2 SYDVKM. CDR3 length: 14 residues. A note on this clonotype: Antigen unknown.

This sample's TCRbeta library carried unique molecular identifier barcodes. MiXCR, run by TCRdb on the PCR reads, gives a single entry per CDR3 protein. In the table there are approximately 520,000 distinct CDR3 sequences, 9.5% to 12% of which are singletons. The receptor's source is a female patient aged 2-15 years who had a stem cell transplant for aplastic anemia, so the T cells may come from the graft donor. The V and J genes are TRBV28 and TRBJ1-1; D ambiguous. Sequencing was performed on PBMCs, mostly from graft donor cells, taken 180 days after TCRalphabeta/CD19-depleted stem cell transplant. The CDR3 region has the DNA TGTGCCAGCAGAGTCAAAAAGTTGAACACTGAAGCTTTCTTT. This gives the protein CASRVKKLNTEAFF. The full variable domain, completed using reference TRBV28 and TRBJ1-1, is DVKVTQSSRYLVKRTGEKVFLECVQDMDHENMFWYRQDPGLGLRLIYFSYDVKMKEKGDIPEGYSVSREKKERFSLILESASTNQTSMYLCASRVKKLNTEAFFGQGTRLTVV.